A selection of T cell receptor beta chains follows, all from one sample in a study of T cells in Graves' hyperthyroidism and ophthalmopathy. TCRdb independently ran MiXCR on the multiplex PCR reads; one entry per CDR3 protein. The sample shows 490,000 or so distinct CDR3 sequences, about 16% of them seen only once. Specimen: blood. The receptors were gathered from a woman aged 25 to 39 with Graves' ophthalmopathy. The CDR3 runs from the conserved cysteine through the conserved F or W. Fields, in order: V gene, clone size, D gene, J gene, CDR3 DNA, CDR3 protein. The D gene is left open where the match is weak. Only part of the rows carry a size: once, few, many, or a class if the clone is expanded.

>TRBV6-1|once|NA|TRBJ1-6
TGTGCCAGCAGCGGGACGGAGGCCTCCTATAATTCACCCCTCCACTTT
CASSGTEASYNSPLHF
>TRBV18|many|NA|TRBJ2-1
TGTGCCAGCTCACCAGAGACTAGGACCTACAATGAGCAGTTCTTC
CASSPETRTYNEQFF
>TRBV11-2|many|NA|TRBJ2-7
TGTGCCAGCAGCCTACTACTAAGCTACGAGCAGTACTTC
CASSLLLSYEQYF
>TRBV28|many|NA|TRBJ2-1
TGTGCCAGCGCCCCTGGAGGCCACACCTACAATGAGCAGTTCTTC
CASAPGGHTYNEQFF
>TRBV28|many|NA|TRBJ2-5
TGTGCCAGCAGGCCCTCCCACCGGGACGAATACCAAGAGACCCAGTACTTC
CASRPSHRDEYQETQYF
>TRBV12-3/TRBV12-4|NA|TRBD2|TRBJ2-1
TGTGCCAGCGCGGGGGTTCGGCAGTTCTTC
CASAGVRQFF
>TRBV28|many|NA|TRBJ2-1
TGTGCCAGCAGTTTATGGGCACTTGAGCAGTTCTTC
CASSLWALEQFF
>TRBV28|many|TRBD1|TRBJ1-5
TGTGCCAGCAGAGGTGGACAGGGTTCTTGGCAGCCCCAGCATTTT
CASRGGQGSWQPQHF
>TRBV28|many|TRBD2|TRBJ2-7
TGTGCCAGCAGCCCGGGACTACCGCGCGAGCAGTACTTC
CASSPGLPREQYF
>TRBV6-2/TRBV6-3|NA|TRBD2|TRBJ2-4
TGTGCCAGCAGAAGCGGGAGCGAAAACATTCAGTACTTC
CASRSGSENIQYF
>TRBV5-6|NA|NA|TRBJ2-7
TGTGCCAGCAGCCTCAACCACTACGAGCAGTACTTC
CASSLNHYEQYF
>TRBV7-2|NA|NA|TRBJ1-5
TGTGCCAGCAGCTTTTCCGGCCAGGAAGGGGCCGCCCAGCATTTT
CASSFSGQEGAAQHF
>TRBV29-1|NA|TRBD1|TRBJ2-1
TGCAGCGTTACGCCGGGACAGTCCTCCTACAATGAGCAGTTCTTC
CSVTPGQSSYNEQFF
>TRBV5-6|many|NA|TRBJ1-4
TGTGCCAGCAGCTTGGCCCTGGGGTGGAGTGAAAAACTGTTTTTT
CASSLALGWSEKLFF
>TRBV11-2|NA|NA|TRBJ2-7
TGTGCCAGCACAGGGTTGCGAGGCTACGAGCAGTACTTC
CASTGLRGYEQYF
>TRBV11-1|many|TRBD2|TRBJ2-7
TGTGCCAGCAGCGGGACTAGCGGTTTCTACGAGCAGTACTTC
CASSGTSGFYEQYF
>TRBV4-3|few|NA|TRBJ2-7
TGCGCCAGCAGCCAAGAACCGGGGGGCTTTCTATCCTACGAGCAGTACTTC
CASSQEPGGFLSYEQYF
>TRBV3-1|many|NA|TRBJ2-7
TGTGCCAGCAGCCAAGATGGGGGAACAGGGCGAAAGTACTTC
CASSQDGGTGRKYF
>TRBV5-1|many|TRBD1|TRBJ1-4
TGCGCCAGCAGCCTCGGACAGGGAGCAACTAATGAAAAACTGTTTTTT
CASSLGQGATNEKLFF
>TRBV28|many|TRBD1|TRBJ2-3
TGTGCCAGCAGTTTTGGGCAGGGGGCGAAAGATACGCAGTATTTT
CASSFGQGAKDTQYF
>TRBV7-9|many|NA|TRBJ2-5
TGTGCCAGCAGCCCCGACAGTTGGTACCAAGAGACCCAGTACTTC
CASSPDSWYQETQYF
>TRBV6-2/TRBV6-3|few|TRBD2|TRBJ2-7
TGTGCCAGCAGTTACCAACAAGGGAGGGTTGCCTACGAGCAGTACTTC
CASSYQQGRVAYEQYF
>TRBV5-1|NA|TRBD2|TRBJ2-7
TGTGCCAGCAGCTCCCCCCTCGGGACTAGCGGGAGATCCCACGAGCAGTACTTC
CASSSPLGTSGRSHEQYF